This T cell receptor beta chain was recovered during a study of identical twins. TCRdb called the 5' RACE reads again in MiXCR, with one record for every CDR3 protein. The sample records 600,000 to 850,000 distinct CDR3 sequences, roughly 18% being singletons. The sample also formed part of further work on T cells expressing NK-cell markers.

This clonotype originated in a woman aged 18-29 years in good health. The sample comprised PBMCs.

The CDR3 DNA reads TGTGCCAGCAGCCTTGGACAGGGGTCGAACTACGAGCAGTACTTC. This gives the protein CASSLGQGSNYEQYF. The chain combines TRBV11-3 with TRBJ2-7; 9 bases match TRBD1. Germline-derived CDR1 and CDR2 are SGHNT and YENEEA. This CDR3 region has 15 residues. V shed 5 bases and J 3 bases; nucleotides not matched to a gene: 8.